This TCR beta chain was captured in a study of cytomegalovirus exposure and HLA in healthy donors. Study outcomes and limitations: Altogether, 164 TCR beta chains were recorded as cytomegalovirus-associated.

The PCR was carried out with 60 Vbeta primers and 13 Jbeta primers. In the study's own analysis: Later, about 80 million unique TCR beta chains were counted in an analysis, and roughly 11 million of them were shared. Profiled with immunoSEQ multiplex PCR; TCRdb holds only in-frame clones, not every one. V, J and clone size derive from that table, while D and trimming were established from the DNA sequence. The table lists 200,000 to 250,000 clones, roughly 70% of them singletons. This clone was observed a handful of times. Its specificity is not known. This TCR derives from a woman aged 25 to 39 in good health and CMV-seronegative. The specimen was PBMCs.

The CDR3 reads CASSLPPSGQEYGYTF. In nucleotides, the CDR3 is TGTGCCAGCAGCTTACCTCCCTCCGGACAGGAGTATGGCTACACCTTC. The chain uses TRBV7-9 and TRBJ1-2; 7 nucleotides match TRBD1. The ends lost 2 bases at V and 5 bases at J; junction bases unmatched: 11. The CDR3 contains 16 residues. CDR1 is SEHNR, CDR2 FQNEAQ, per germline (reference sequence).